These T cell receptor beta chains were read from a single sample in a study of blood T cells in healthy people across ages. TCRdb ran MiXCR on the 5' RACE reads and lists one entry per CDR3 protein. The data show 1.5 million to 1.9 million distinct CDR3 sequences, about 45% seen once. Sequencing was carried out using blood. These receptors were obtained from a woman in her late teens or twenties in good health. Both conserved end residues are part of each CDR3. D genes are given only for firm matches. Expanded clones are given a class, and other clones once, few, many or no size at all.

v_call	d_call	clone_size	j_call	cdr3_aa	cdr3_nt
TRBV6-2/TRBV6-3	-	few	TRBJ2-7	CASSSSENTAYEQYF	TGTGCCAGCAGTTCCTCGGAAAACACCGCCTACGAGCAGTACTTC
TRBV7-3	-	-	TRBJ1-6	CASSLKGVTSYNSPLHF	TGTGCCAGCAGCTTAAAAGGGGTAACTTCCTATAATTCACCCCTCCACTTT
TRBV29-1	-	few	TRBJ1-2	CSVTGGGANYGYTF	TGCAGCGTGACTGGCGGCGGGGCTAACTATGGCTACACCTTC
TRBV4-3	TRBD2	few	TRBJ2-3	CASSQNRGVKSTDTQYF	TGCGCCAGCAGCCAAAATCGGGGGGTGAAAAGCACAGATACGCAGTATTTT
TRBV7-9	TRBD1	few	TRBJ1-2	CASSLVNGTGDYGYTF	TGTGCCAGCAGCTTGGTCAACGGGACAGGGGACTATGGCTACACCTTC
TRBV7-2	TRBD2	-	TRBJ2-7	CASSLVLAGRREQYF	TGTGCCAGCAGCTTAGTACTAGCGGGTCGACGCGAGCAGTACTTC
TRBV4-2	TRBD1	once	TRBJ1-6	CASSPADRDNSPLHF	TGTGCCAGCAGCCCCGCGGACAGGGATAATTCACCCCTCCACTTT
TRBV4-1	-	-	TRBJ2-1	CASSPPRTQYNEQFF	TGCGCCAGCAGCCCCCCTAGGACTCAATACAATGAGCAGTTCTTC
TRBV29-1	TRBD1	many	TRBJ1-1	CSVVQGAMNTEAFF	TGCAGCGTTGTACAGGGGGCAATGAACACTGAAGCTTTCTTT
TRBV7-8	TRBD1	-	TRBJ2-3	CASGLYTRGREDTQYF	TGTGCCAGCGGCTTATACACCAGGGGGCGCGAGGATACGCAGTATTTT
TRBV7-2	TRBD1	many	TRBJ2-6	CASSLGQAYSGANVLTF	TGTGCCAGCAGCCTGGGACAGGCTTACTCTGGGGCCAACGTCCTGACTTTC
TRBV10-3	-	once	TRBJ2-3	CAISDRGGVDTQYF	TGTGCCATCAGTGATAGGGGGGGAGTTGATACGCAGTATTTT
TRBV7-2	-	-	TRBJ2-3	CASSHVWRGSTDTQYF	TGTGCCAGCAGCCACGTTTGGCGGGGTTCAACAGATACGCAGTATTTT
TRBV27	TRBD2	few	TRBJ2-3	CASSWTSGAEDTQYF	TGTGCCAGCAGTTGGACTAGCGGGGCGGAGGATACGCAGTATTTT
TRBV6-6	-	few	TRBJ2-2	CASSYGEAGELFF	TGTGCCAGCAGTTACGGTGAAGCCGGGGAGCTGTTTTTT
TRBV5-1	-	few	TRBJ1-2	CASSPKELYGYTF	TGCGCCAGCAGCCCCAAGGAACTCTATGGCTACACCTTC
TRBV20-1	-	many	TRBJ2-7	CSASPTSYEQYF	TGCAGTGCTAGCCCCACATCCTACGAGCAGTACTTC
TRBV10-3	TRBD2	-	TRBJ2-1	CAISDRGEGNEQFF	TGTGCCATCAGTGACCGGGGGGAGGGCAATGAGCAGTTCTTC
TRBV2	-	-	TRBJ2-4	CAWGSLAKNIQYF	TGTGCCTGGGGGTCCTTAGCCAAAAACATTCAGTACTTC
TRBV12-5	TRBD1	once	TRBJ1-1	CASGLNTGGLGTEAFF	TGTGCTAGTGGTTTAAATACAGGGGGCTTGGGCACTGAAGCTTTCTTT
TRBV4-3	TRBD1	-	TRBJ2-7	CASSQDTGTGSYEQYF	TGCGCCAGCAGCCAAGATACCGGGACAGGGTCCTACGAGCAGTACTTC
TRBV29-1	-	-	TRBJ2-3	CSVSWGPGTDTQYF	TGCAGCGTTTCCTGGGGTCCGGGGACAGATACGCAGTATTTT
TRBV12-5	TRBD2	-	TRBJ2-1	CASGTTSGYNEQFF	TGTGCTAGTGGTACTACTAGCGGCTACAATGAGCAGTTCTTC
TRBV12-3/TRBV12-4	-	-	TRBJ2-7	CASGLTGSYEQYF	TGTGCCAGCGGGTTGACAGGCTCCTACGAGCAGTACTTC
TRBV5-1	TRBD1	-	TRBJ2-7	CASSLSGLSDRAYEQYF	TGCGCCAGCAGCTTGTCGGGTCTCTCGGACAGGGCCTACGAGCAGTACTTC
TRBV4-2	TRBD1	-	TRBJ1-2	CASSQDLGQANYGYTF	TGTGCCAGCAGCCAAGATTTAGGACAGGCTAACTATGGCTACACCTTC
TRBV13	-	-	TRBJ1-1	CASSWRGESEAFF	TGTGCCAGCAGCTGGAGGGGGGAGTCTGAAGCTTTCTTT
TRBV3-1	-	-	TRBJ2-7	CASSQDGYYEQYF	TGTGCCAGCAGCCAAGATGGTTATTACGAGCAGTACTTC
TRBV7-2	-	once	TRBJ1-6	CASSFPSLGGSYNSPLHF	TGTGCCAGCAGCTTTCCGTCGTTGGGGGGCTCCTATAATTCACCCCTCCACTTT
TRBV27	TRBD2	-	TRBJ2-2	CASRETSGGSTGELFF	TGTGCCAGCAGGGAGACTAGCGGGGGGTCCACCGGGGAGCTGTTTTTT
TRBV6-6	-	-	TRBJ1-2	CASSYGGTSYTF	TGTGCCAGCAGTTATGGGGGCACCTCCTACACCTTC
TRBV3-1	TRBD1	-	TRBJ1-1	CASTLGQGNTEAFF	TGTGCCAGCACCCTTGGACAGGGGAACACTGAAGCTTTCTTT
TRBV9	-	few	TRBJ2-7	CASSPGLTVSYEQYF	TGTGCCAGCAGCCCCGGCCTGACAGTGAGCTACGAGCAGTACTTC
TRBV7-3	-	-	TRBJ2-3	CASRIRAQYF	TGTGCCAGCAGGATACGTGCGCAGTATTTT
TRBV7-2	-	-	TRBJ2-1	CASSLDSLGKTQFF	TGTGCCAGCAGCTTAGATTCTCTGGGAAAGACCCAGTTCTTC
TRBV12-3/TRBV12-4	-	-	TRBJ2-7	CASSLVYSGEQYF	TGTGCCAGCAGTTTAGTCTACTCAGGGGAGCAGTACTTC
TRBV7-2	TRBD2	-	TRBJ2-5	CASRVSAGKETQYF	TGTGCCAGCAGAGTTTCAGCGGGGAAAGAGACCCAGTACTTC
TRBV4-3	TRBD2	-	TRBJ2-1	CASSYGLAGTNEQFF	TGCGCCAGCAGCTACGGACTAGCGGGAACCAATGAGCAGTTCTTC
TRBV12-3/TRBV12-4	-	-	TRBJ1-5	CASSFSGATQHF	TGTGCCAGCAGTTTTTCGGGGGCGACCCAGCATTTT
TRBV27	-	few	TRBJ2-5	CASSPLTAGGETQYF	TGTGCCAGCAGTCCTCTGACAGCGGGTGGAGAGACCCAGTACTTC
TRBV5-1	-	few	TRBJ2-7	CASSRGQSSYEQYF	TGCGCCAGCAGCCGGGGGCAAAGCTCCTACGAGCAGTACTTC
TRBV24-1	TRBD2	-	TRBJ2-3	CATSETDLAEINTDTQYF	TGTGCCACCAGTGAGACAGACCTAGCGGAGATCAACACAGATACGCAGTATTTT